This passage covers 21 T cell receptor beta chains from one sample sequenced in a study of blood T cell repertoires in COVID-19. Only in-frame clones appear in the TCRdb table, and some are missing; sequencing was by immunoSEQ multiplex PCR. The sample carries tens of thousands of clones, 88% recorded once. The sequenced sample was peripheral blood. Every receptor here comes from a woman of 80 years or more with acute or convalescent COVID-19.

CDR3 DNA: TGTGCCAGCAGCCACAGGGACAGGGAGGGCTATGGCTACACCTTC. It codes for CASSHRDREGYGYTF. V and J are TRBV7-9 and TRBJ1-2; 9 bases line up with TRBD1. This CDR3 contains 15 residues. Germline V lookup: CDR1 SEHNR, CDR2 FQNEAQ (reference sequence). V shed 5 bases and J 4 bases; nucleotides not matched to a gene: 8.

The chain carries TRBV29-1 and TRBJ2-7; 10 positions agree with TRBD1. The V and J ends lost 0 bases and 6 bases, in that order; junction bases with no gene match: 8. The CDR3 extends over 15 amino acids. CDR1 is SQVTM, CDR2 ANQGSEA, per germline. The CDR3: CSVEDPGQGKSEQYF. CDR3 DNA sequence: TGCAGCGTTGAAGATCCGGGACAGGGGAAAAGCGAGCAGTACTTC.

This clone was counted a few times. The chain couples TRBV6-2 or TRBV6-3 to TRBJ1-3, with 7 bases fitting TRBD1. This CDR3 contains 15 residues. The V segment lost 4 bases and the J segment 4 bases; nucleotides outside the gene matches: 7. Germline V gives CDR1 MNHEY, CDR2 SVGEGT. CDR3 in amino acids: CASSSYRGTGNTIYF. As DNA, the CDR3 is TGTGCCAGCAGTTCGTACAGGGGTACGGGAAACACCATATATTTT.

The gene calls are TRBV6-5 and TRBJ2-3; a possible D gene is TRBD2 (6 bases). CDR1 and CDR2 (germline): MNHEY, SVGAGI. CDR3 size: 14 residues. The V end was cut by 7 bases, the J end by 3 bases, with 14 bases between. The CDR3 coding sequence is TGTGCCAGCACAGGGAGCGGGCGAACAGATACGCAGTATTTT. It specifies CASTGSGRTDTQYF.

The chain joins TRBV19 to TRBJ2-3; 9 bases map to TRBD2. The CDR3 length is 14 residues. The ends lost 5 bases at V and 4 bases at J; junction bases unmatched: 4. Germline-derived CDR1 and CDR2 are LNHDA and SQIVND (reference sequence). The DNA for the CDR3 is TGTGCCAGTAGTGCGCGGGAGGGTGCAGATACGCAGTATTTT. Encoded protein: CASSAREGADTQYF.

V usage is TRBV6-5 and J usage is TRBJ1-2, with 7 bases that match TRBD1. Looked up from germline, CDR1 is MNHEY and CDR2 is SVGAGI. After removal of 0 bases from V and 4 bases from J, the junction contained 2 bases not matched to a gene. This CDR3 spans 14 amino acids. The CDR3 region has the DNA TGTGCCAGCAGTTACTCGACAGGGTTCTATGGCTACACCTTC. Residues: CASSYSTGFYGYTF.

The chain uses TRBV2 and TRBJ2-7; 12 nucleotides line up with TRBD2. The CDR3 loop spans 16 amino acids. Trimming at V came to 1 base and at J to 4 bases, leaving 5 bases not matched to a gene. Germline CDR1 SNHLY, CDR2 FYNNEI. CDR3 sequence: CASSEELLAGGYEQYF. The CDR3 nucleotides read TGTGCCAGCAGTGAAGAACTACTAGCGGGGGGTTACGAGCAGTACTTC.

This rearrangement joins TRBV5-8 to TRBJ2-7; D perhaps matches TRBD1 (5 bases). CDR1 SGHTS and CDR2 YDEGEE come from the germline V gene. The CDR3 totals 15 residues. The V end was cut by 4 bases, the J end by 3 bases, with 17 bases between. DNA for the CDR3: TGTGCCAGCAGCAGACACCCAGGGTCCGGCTACGAGCAGTACTTC. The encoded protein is CASSRHPGSGYEQYF.

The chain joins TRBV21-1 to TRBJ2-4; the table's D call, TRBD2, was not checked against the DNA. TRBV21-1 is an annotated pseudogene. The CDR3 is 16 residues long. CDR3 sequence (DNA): TGTGCCAGCAGCAAGGGGGGGCGACTAGCCAAAAACATTCAGTACTTC. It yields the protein CASSKGGRLAKNIQYF.

CDR3 amino acids: CASSRTGGTGELFF. CDR3 bases: TGTGCCAGCAGCCGGACAGGGGGCACCGGGGAGCTGTTTTTT. This sequence joins TRBV11-3 and TRBJ2-2; 10 nucleotides line up with TRBD1. CDR1 SGHNT and CDR2 YENEEA come from the germline V gene. This CDR3 is 14 amino acids long. V was clipped by 5 bases and J by 4 bases; unmatched bases: 1.

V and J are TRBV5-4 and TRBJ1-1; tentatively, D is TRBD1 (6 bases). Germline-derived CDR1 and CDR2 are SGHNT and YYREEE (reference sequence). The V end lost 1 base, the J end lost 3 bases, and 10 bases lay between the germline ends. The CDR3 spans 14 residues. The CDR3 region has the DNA TGTGCCAGCAGCTTGACAGGGAAGGACACTGAAGCTTTCTTT. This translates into CASSLTGKDTEAFF. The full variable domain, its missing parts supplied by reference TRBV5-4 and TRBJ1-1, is ETGVTQSPTHLIKTRGQQVTLRCSSQSGHNTVSWYQQALGQGPQFIFQYYREEENGRGNFPPRFSGLQFPNYSSELNVNALELDDSALYLCASSLTGKDTEAFFGQGTRLTVV.

In nucleotides, the CDR3 is TGTGCCAGCAGTGAAGCGGGGCAGGGGTCTACGAAGCAGTACTTC. It codes for CASSEAGQGSTKQYF. The V call is TRBV6-1, the J call TRBJ2-7; a weak D match, TRBD1 (6 bases). Germline assignment: CDR1 MNHNS and CDR2 SASEGT. The V end lost 0 bases, the J end lost 8 bases, and 17 bases lay between the germline ends. The CDR3 covers 15 residues.

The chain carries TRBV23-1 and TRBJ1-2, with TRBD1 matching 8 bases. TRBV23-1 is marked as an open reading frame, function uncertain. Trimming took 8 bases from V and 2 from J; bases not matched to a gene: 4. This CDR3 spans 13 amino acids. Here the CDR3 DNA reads TGCGCCAGCTGCCGGGACAGGAACTATGGCTACACCTTC. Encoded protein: CASCRDRNYGYTF.

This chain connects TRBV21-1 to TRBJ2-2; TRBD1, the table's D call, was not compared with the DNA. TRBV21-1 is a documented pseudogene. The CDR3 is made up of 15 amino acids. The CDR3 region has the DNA TGTGCCAGCAGAGGGGCTCCAGGGGGGCTCGGGGAGCTGTTTTTT. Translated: CASRGAPGGLGELFF.

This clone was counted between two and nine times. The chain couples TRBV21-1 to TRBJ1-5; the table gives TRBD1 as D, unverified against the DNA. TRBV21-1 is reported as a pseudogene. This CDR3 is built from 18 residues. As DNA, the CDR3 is TGTGCCAGCAGCAAAGAGGAGGGACAGGGGATATGGAATCAGCCCCAGCATTTT. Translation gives CASSKEEGQGIWNQPQHF.

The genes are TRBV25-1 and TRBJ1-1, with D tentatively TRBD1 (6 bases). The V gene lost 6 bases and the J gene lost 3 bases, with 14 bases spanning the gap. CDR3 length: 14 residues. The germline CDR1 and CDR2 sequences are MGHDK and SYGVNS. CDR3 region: CASSQTDSYTEAFF. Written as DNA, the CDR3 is TGTGCCAGCAGCCAAACGGACAGCTACACTGAAGCTTTCTTT.

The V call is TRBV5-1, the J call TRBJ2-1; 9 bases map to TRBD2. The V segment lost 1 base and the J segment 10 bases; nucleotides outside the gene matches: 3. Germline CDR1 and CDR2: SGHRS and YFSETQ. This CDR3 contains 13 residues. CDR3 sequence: CASSLSTSGEQFF. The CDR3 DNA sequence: TGCGCCAGCAGCTTGTCTACTAGCGGGGAGCAGTTCTTC.

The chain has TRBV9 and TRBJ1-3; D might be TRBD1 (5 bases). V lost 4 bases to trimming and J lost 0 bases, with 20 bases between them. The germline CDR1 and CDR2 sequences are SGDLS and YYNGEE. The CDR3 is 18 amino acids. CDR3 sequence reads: CASSRAGRVESSGNTIYF. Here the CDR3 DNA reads TGTGCCAGCAGCAGAGCGGGCAGGGTGGAGAGCTCTGGAAACACCATATATTTT. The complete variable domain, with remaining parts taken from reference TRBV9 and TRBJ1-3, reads DSGVTQTPKHLITATGQRVTLRCSPRSGDLSVYWYQQSLDQGLQFLIQYYNGEERAKGNILERFSAQQFPDLHSELNLSSLELGDSALYFCASSRAGRVESSGNTIYFGEGSWLTVV.

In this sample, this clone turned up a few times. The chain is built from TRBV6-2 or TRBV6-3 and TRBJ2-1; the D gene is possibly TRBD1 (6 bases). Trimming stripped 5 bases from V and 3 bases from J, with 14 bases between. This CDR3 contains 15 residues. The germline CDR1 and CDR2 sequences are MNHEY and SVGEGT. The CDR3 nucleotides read TGTGCCAGCAGTGGGTCCACAGGGAACTACAATGAGCAGTTCTTC. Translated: CASSGSTGNYNEQFF.

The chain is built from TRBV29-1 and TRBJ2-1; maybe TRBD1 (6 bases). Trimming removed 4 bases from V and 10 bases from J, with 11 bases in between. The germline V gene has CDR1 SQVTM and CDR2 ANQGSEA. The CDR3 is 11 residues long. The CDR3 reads CSVGQGLEQFF. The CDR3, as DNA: TGCAGCGTTGGGCAGGGGTTGGAGCAGTTCTTC.

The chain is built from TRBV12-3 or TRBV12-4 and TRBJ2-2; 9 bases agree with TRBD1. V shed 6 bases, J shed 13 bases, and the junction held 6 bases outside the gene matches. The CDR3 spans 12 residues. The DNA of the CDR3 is TGTGCCAGCAGCCTCACAGGGGGCGGGCTGTTTTTT. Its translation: CASSLTGGGLFF.